This entry features one T cell receptor beta chain sequence. In the study's own analysis: How many nucleated cells were present was estimated from reference gene primer amplification. Clones were read by immunoSEQ multiplex PCR, and TCRdb kept only the in-frame ones, dropping some. The V and J calls and the clone size are those of that table, but D and trimming were determined from the DNA. The table includes 350,000 to 450,000 clones, approximately 87% detected once. Which cohort a participant joined came from the clinical history participants gave. From germline, CDR1 is SGDLS and CDR2 YYNGEE. V lost 1 base and J lost 9; bases outside the gene matches: 8. The CDR3 covers 15 residues. This sample stems from a study of blood T cell repertoires in COVID-19. Study-level information: The samples span acute and convalescent COVID-19 from the United States, Italy and Spain. PBMCs, B-cell-depleted T cells, or T cells were the source of the cDNA or gDNA that made up the material.

This TCR was sampled from a man aged 35 to 55 in a cohort exposed to, infected with or recovered from COVID-19 (not recorded which). This chain links TRBV9 with TRBJ2-1; the match to TRBD2 covers 9 bases. Sequencing was done on a sample of PBMCs or T cells enriched from blood (not recorded which). The CDR3 region is CASSVLAGTLGEQFF. CDR3 DNA: TGTGCCAGCAGCGTACTAGCGGGGACCCTTGGTGAGCAGTTCTTC.